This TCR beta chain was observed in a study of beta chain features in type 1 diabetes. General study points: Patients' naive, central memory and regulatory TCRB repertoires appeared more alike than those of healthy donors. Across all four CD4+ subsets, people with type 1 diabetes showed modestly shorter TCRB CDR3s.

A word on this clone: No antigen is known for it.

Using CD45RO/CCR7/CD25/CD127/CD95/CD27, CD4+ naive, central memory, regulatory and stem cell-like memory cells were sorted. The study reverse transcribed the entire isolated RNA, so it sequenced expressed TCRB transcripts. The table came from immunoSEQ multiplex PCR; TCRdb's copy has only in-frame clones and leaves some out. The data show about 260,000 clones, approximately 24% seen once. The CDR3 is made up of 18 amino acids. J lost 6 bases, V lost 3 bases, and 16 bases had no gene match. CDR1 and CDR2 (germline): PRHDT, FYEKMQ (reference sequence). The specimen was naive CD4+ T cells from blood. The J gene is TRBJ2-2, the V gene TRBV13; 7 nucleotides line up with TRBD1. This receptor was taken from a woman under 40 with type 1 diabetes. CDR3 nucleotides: TGTGCCAGCAGCTTCATCCGGGACAGCAGTGAGACTGCCGGGGAGCTGTTTTTT. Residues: CASSFIRDSSETAGELFF.